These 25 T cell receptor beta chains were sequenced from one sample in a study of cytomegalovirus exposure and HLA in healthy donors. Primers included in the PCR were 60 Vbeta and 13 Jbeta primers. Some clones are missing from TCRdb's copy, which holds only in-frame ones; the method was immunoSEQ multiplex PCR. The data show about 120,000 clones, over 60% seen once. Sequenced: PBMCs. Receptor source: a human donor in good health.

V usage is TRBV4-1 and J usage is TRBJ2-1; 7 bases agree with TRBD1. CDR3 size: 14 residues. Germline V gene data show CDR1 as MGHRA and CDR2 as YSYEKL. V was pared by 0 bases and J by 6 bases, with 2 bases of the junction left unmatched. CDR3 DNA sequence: TGCGCCAGCAGCCAAGACGCAGGGGGCAATGAGCAGTTCTTC. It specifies CASSQDAGGNEQFF.

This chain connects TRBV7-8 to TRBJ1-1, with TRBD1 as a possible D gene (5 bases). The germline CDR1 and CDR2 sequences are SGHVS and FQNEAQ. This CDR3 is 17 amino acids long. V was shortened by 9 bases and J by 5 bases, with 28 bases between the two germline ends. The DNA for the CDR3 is TGTGCCAGTGCATCTCGGGTCGGATGGGGCGACGAAACTGAAGCTTTCTTT. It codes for CASASRVGWGDETEAFF.

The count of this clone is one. The CDR3 sequence: CASKSQGVGYGYTF. CDR3 nucleotide sequence: TGTGCCAGCAAAAGCCAGGGGGTAGGGTATGGCTACACCTTC. The chain uses TRBV6-5 and TRBJ1-2; 7 nucleotides match TRBD1. The germline V gene encodes CDR1 MNHEY and CDR2 SVGAGI. The CDR3 is 14 residues long. Trimming at V came to 7 bases and at J to 5 bases, leaving 10 bases not matched to a gene.

CDR3 in DNA: TGTGCCAGCAGCTTGTCAAGGGGGGGGGATACGCAGTATTTT. This gives the protein CASSLSRGGDTQYF. The chain recombines TRBV5-4 with TRBJ2-3; tentative D call: TRBD2 (7 bases). This CDR3 spans 14 amino acids. V was clipped by 1 base and J by 6 bases, with 12 bases between them. The V gene's germline CDR1 is SGHNT and CDR2 YYREEE (reference sequence).

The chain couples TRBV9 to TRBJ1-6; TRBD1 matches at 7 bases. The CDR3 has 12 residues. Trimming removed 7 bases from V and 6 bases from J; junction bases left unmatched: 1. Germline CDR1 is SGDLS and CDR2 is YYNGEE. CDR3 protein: CASGDSNSPLHF. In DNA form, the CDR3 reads TGTGCCAGCGGGGACAGTAATTCACCCCTCCACTTT.

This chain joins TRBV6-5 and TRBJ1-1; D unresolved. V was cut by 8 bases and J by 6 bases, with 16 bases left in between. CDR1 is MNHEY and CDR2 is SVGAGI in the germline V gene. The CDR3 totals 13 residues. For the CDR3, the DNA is TGTGCCAGCGCCTTTGGCGGGGAGGCTGAAGCTTTCTTT. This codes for CASAFGGEAEAFF.

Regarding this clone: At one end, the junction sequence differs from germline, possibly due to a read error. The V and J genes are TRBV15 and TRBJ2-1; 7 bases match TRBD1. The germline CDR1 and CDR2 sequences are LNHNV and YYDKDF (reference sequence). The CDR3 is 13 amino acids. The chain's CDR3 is CATSRDRVNEQFF. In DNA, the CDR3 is TGTGCCACCAGCCGAGACAGGGTCAATGAGCAGTTCTTC.

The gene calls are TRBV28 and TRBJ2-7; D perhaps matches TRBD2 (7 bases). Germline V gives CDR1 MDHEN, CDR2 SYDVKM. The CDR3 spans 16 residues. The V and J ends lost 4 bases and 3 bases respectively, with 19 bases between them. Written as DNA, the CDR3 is TGTGCCAGCAGTTCCCCGTCGGGGGGCTATTTCTACGAGCAGTACTTC. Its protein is CASSSPSGGYFYEQYF.

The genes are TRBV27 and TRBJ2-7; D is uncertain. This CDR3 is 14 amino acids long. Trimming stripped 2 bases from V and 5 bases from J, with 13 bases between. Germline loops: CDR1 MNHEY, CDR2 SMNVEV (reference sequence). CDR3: CASSLISSVHEQYF. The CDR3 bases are TGTGCCAGCAGTTTAATTTCTTCGGTCCACGAGCAGTACTTC.

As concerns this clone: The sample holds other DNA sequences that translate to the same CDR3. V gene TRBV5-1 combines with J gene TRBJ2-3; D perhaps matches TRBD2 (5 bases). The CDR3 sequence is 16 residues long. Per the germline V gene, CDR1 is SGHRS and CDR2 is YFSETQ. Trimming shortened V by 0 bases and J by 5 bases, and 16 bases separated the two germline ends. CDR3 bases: TGCGCCAGCAGCTTGGCCAATGTGCGGGCGGGAGATACGCAGTATTTT. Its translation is CASSLANVRAGDTQYF.

This CDR3 is CASSIAGGSGETQYF. The CDR3 DNA reads as TGTGCCAGTAGTATCGCGGGGGGGTCCGGAGAGACCCAGTACTTC. This chain joins TRBV19 and TRBJ2-5, with TRBD2 identical over 9 bases. The CDR3 sequence is 15 residues long. Looked up from germline, CDR1 is LNHDA and CDR2 is SQIVND (reference sequence). Trimming took 3 bases from V and 4 from J; bases not matched to a gene: 6.

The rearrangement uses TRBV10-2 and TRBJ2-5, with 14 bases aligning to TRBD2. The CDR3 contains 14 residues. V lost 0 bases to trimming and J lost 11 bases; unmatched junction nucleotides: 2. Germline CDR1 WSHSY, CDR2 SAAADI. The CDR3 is CASSESGLAGEQYF. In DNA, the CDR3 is TGCGCCAGCAGTGAGTCGGGACTAGCGGGGGAGCAGTACTTC.

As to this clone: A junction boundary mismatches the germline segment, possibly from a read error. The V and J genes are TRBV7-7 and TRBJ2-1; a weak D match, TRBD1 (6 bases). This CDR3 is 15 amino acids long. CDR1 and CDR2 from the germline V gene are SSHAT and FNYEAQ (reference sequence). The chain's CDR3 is CASSLGLQGNNEQFF. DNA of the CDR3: TGTGCTAGCAGCTTAGGATTACAGGGTAACAATGAGCAGTTCTTC.

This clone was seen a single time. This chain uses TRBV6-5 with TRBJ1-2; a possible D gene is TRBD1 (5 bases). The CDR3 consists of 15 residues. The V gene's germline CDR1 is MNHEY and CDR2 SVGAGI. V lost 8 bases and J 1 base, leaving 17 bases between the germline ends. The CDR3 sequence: CASGRAGPFNYGYTF. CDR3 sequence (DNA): TGTGCCAGCGGCCGGGCGGGGCCCTTTAACTATGGCTACACCTTC.

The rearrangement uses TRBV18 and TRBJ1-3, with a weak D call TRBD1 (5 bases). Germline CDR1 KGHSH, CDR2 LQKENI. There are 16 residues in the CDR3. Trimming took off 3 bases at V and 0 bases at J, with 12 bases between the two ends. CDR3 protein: CASSPRGGSSGNTIYF. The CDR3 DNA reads TGTGCCAGCTCACCTCGGGGGGGGAGCTCTGGAAACACCATATATTTT.

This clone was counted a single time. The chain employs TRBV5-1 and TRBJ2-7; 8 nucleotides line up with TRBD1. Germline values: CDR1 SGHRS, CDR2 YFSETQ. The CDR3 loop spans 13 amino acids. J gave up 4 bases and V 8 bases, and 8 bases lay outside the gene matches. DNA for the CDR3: TGCGCCAGTTCTGGGCAGGGGGCTTACGAGCAGTACTTC. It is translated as CASSGQGAYEQYF.

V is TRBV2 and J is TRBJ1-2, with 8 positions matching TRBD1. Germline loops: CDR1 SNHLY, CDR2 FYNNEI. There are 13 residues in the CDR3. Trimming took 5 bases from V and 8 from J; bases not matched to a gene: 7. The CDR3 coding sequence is TGTGCCAGCAGTACGCAGGGGGCGCGGGGCTACACCTTC. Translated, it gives CASSTQGARGYTF.

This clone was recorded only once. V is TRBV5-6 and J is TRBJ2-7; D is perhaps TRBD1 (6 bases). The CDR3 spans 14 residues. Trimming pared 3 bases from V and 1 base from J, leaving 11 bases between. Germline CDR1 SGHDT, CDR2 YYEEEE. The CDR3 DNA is TGTGCCAGCAGCTCCCTACAGGGATCCTACGAGCAGTACTTC. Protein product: CASSSLQGSYEQYF.

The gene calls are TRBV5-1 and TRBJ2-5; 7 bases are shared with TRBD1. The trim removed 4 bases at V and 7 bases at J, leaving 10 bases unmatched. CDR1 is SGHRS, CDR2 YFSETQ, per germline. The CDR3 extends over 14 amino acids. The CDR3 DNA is TGCGCCAGCAGCCTAGGGGACAGAAGCGGGACCCAGTACTTC. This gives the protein CASSLGDRSGTQYF. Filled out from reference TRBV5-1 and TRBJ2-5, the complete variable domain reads KAGVTQTPRYLIKTRGQQVTLSCSPISGHRSVSWYQQTPGQGLQFLFEYFSETQRNKGNFPGRFSGRQFSNSRSEMNVSTLELGDSALYLCASSLGDRSGTQYFGPGTRLLVL.

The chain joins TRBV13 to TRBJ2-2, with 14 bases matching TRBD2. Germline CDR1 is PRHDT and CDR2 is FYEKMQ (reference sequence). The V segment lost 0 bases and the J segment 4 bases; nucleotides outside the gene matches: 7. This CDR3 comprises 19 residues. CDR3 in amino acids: CASSLGSRLAGGTTGELFF. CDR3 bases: TGTGCCAGCAGCTTAGGCAGTCGACTAGCGGGGGGGACCACCGGGGAGCTGTTTTTT.

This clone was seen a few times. The CDR3 DNA is TGTGCCAGCAGCTCTACAGGGGCGGAGGGCTACACCTTC. This encodes CASSSTGAEGYTF. The chain uses TRBV7-3 and TRBJ1-2; 7 bases match TRBD1. The trim removed 4 bases at V and 8 bases at J, leaving 7 bases unmatched. This CDR3 is built from 13 residues. Per germline, CDR1 SGHTA and CDR2 FQGTGA.

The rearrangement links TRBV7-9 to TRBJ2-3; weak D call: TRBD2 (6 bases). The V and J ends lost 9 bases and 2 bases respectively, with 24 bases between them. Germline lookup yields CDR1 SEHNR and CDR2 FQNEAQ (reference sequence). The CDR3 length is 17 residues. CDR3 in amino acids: CARRRYQAAGPTDTQYF. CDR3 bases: TGTGCCAGACGGAGATACCAGGCGGCGGGACCCACAGATACGCAGTATTTT.

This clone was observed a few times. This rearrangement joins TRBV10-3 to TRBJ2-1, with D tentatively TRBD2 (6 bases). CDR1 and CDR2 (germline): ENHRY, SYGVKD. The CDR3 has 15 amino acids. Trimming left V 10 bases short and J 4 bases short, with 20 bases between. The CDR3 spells CATQTRDSAYNEQFF. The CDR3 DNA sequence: TGTGCCACACAGACTCGGGACTCCGCTTACAATGAGCAGTTCTTC.

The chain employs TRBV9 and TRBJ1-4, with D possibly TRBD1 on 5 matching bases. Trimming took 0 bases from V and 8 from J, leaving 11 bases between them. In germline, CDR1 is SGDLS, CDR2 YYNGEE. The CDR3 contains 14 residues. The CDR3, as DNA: TGTGCCAGCAGCGTAGGAAGGGGAAAGGAAAAACTGTTTTTT. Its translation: CASSVGRGKEKLFF.

CDR3 in DNA: TGTGCCAGCAGCTTAGGGGCCATGAGTGCTTTCTTT. This sequence encodes CASSLGAMSAFF. The rearrangement joins TRBV7-2 to TRBJ1-1; D is undetermined. Germline values: CDR1 SGHTA, CDR2 FQGNSA. This CDR3 is built from 12 residues. The V gene lost 1 base and the J gene lost 11 bases, with 11 bases spanning the gap.